This TCR beta chain was obtained from a study of OX40 agonist ivuxolimab in advanced cancers. Germline V lookup: CDR1 SGDLS, CDR2 YYNGEE. The CDR3 sequence is 14 residues long. V lost 3 bases to trimming and J lost 5 bases; unmatched junction nucleotides: 6. General study findings and limits: Low normalized clonal expansion also occurred in some nonresponding patients.

Some clones are missing from TCRdb's copy, which holds only in-frame ones; the method was immunoSEQ multiplex PCR. The sample lists 45,000 to 55,000 clones; approximately 84% were seen once. About this clone: Antigen specificity is unknown.

Sequencing used CD4+ or CD8+ T cells sorted from blood, obtained in a trial of the OX40 agonist ivuxolimab. The receptor was isolated from an adult with an advanced solid tumor such as melanoma, head and neck, liver or kidney cancer. This chain joins TRBV9 and TRBJ2-5; 8 bases map to TRBD2. CDR3 coding DNA: TGTGCCAGCAGCGCCAGCGGGAGTGGCGAGACCCAGTACTTC. Translating gives CASSASGSGETQYF.